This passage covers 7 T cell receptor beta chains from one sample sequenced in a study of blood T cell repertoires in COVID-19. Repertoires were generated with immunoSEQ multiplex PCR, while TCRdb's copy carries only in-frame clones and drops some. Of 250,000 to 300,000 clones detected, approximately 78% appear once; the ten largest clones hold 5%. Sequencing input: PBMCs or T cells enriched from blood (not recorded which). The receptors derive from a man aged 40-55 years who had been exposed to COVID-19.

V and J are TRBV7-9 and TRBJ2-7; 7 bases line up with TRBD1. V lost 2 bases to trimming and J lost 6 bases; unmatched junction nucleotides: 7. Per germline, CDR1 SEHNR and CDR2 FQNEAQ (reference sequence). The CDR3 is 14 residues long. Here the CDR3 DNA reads TGTGCCAGCAGCTTAAAGACAGGGTTCTCCGAGCAGTACTTC. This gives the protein CASSLKTGFSEQYF.

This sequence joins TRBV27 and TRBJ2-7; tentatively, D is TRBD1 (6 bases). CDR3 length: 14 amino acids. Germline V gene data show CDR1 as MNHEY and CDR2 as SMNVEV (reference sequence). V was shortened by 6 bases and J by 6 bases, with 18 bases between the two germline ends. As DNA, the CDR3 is TGTGCCAGCAGCCCCAGGGGTTGGAGGTCCGAGCAGTACTTC. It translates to CASSPRGWRSEQYF.

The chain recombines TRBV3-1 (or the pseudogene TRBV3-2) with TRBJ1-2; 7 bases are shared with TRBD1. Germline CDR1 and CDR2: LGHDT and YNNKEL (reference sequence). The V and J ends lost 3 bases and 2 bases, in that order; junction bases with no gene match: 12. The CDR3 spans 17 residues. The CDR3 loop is CASSQPGQARSNYGYTF. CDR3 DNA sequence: TGTGCCAGCAGCCAGCCCGGACAGGCGAGGTCAAACTATGGCTACACCTTC.

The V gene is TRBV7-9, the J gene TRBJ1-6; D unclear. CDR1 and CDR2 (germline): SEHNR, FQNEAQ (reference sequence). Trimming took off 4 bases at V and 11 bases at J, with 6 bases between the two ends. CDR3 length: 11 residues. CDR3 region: CASSSVTPLHF. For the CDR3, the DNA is TGTGCCAGCAGCTCGGTCACACCCCTCCACTTT.

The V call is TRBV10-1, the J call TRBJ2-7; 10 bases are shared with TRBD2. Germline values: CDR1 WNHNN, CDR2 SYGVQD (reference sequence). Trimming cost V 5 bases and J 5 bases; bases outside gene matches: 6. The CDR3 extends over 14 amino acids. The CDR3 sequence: CASSSGTSVDEQYF. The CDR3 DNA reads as TGCGCCAGCAGTTCCGGGACTAGCGTTGACGAGCAGTACTTC.

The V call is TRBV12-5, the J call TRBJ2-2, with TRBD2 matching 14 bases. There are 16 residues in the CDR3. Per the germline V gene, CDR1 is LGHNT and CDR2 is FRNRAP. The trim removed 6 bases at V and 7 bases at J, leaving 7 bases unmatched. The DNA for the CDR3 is TGTGCTAGTGGACCAGGGACTAGCGGGAGTGTCGGGGAGCTGTTTTTT. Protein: CASGPGTSGSVGELFF.

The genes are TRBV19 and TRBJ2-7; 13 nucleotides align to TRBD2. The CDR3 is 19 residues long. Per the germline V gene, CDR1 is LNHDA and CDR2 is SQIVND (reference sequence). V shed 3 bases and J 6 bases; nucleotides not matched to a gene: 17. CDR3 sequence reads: CASSIAALAGGELLGEQYF. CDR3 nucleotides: TGTGCCAGTAGTATCGCGGCACTAGCGGGAGGGGAGCTTCTTGGCGAGCAGTACTTC.